This T cell receptor beta chain was recorded in a study of shared clonotypes between healthy human individuals. Broader study findings: Clonotypes shared by all four sorted-subset donors had higher generation probabilities than non-shared clonotypes.

Researchers divided each subset's genomic DNA evenly across several immunoSEQ plates. Sequencing was performed with immunoSEQ multiplex PCR; in TCRdb, only in-frame clones are kept and a portion is missing. The data hold under 1,100,000 clones, with 75% to 80% observed a single time. As for this clone: Its antigen is unknown.

Germline V gene data show CDR1 as MNHEY and CDR2 as SVGAGI. CDR3 length equals 12 residues. V shed 5 bases and J shed 6 bases, with 10 bases lying between them. The receptor comes from a young man in good health. Some clones in this sample may be carry-over from other donors' samples. The chain employs TRBV6-5 and TRBJ1-1, with a weak D call TRBD1 (6 bases). Sequenced input: memory CD4+ T cells from PBMCs. Stated subset: CD45RA-negative fraction. The CDR3 sequence: CASSEGGAEAFF. The DNA of the CDR3 is TGTGCCAGCAGTGAAGGGGGGGCTGAAGCTTTCTTT.